This T cell receptor (beta chain) derives from a study of cytomegalovirus exposure and HLA in healthy donors. Study context: An early data release held about 85 million unique TCRs from HLA-typed donors.

Trimming removed 4 bases at V and 2 bases at J, with 14 bases between. Germline CDR1 and CDR2: LNHDA and SQIVND (reference sequence). The CDR3 totals 15 residues. For this clone: The antigen is undetermined.

The PCR contained 60 Vbeta and 13 Jbeta primers. Profiled with immunoSEQ multiplex PCR; TCRdb holds only in-frame clones, not every one. The table includes around 140,000 clones, 75% to 85% detected once. Whole-study results and caveats: As a later analysis showed, a missense DCLRE1C variant was linked to trimming of TCR beta V- and J-genes. Earlier findings revealed that most TCR beta V segments proved productive either about 87% or about 30% of the time.

V is TRBV19 and J is TRBJ2-5, with D tentatively TRBD1 (5 bases). Sequencing used PBMCs. The receptor comes from a woman aged 35 to 49 in good health and CMV-seropositive. As DNA, the CDR3 is TGTGCCAGTAGTACGAGTCGTCACAGGCAAGAGACCCAGTACTTC. Amino acids: CASSTSRHRQETQYF.